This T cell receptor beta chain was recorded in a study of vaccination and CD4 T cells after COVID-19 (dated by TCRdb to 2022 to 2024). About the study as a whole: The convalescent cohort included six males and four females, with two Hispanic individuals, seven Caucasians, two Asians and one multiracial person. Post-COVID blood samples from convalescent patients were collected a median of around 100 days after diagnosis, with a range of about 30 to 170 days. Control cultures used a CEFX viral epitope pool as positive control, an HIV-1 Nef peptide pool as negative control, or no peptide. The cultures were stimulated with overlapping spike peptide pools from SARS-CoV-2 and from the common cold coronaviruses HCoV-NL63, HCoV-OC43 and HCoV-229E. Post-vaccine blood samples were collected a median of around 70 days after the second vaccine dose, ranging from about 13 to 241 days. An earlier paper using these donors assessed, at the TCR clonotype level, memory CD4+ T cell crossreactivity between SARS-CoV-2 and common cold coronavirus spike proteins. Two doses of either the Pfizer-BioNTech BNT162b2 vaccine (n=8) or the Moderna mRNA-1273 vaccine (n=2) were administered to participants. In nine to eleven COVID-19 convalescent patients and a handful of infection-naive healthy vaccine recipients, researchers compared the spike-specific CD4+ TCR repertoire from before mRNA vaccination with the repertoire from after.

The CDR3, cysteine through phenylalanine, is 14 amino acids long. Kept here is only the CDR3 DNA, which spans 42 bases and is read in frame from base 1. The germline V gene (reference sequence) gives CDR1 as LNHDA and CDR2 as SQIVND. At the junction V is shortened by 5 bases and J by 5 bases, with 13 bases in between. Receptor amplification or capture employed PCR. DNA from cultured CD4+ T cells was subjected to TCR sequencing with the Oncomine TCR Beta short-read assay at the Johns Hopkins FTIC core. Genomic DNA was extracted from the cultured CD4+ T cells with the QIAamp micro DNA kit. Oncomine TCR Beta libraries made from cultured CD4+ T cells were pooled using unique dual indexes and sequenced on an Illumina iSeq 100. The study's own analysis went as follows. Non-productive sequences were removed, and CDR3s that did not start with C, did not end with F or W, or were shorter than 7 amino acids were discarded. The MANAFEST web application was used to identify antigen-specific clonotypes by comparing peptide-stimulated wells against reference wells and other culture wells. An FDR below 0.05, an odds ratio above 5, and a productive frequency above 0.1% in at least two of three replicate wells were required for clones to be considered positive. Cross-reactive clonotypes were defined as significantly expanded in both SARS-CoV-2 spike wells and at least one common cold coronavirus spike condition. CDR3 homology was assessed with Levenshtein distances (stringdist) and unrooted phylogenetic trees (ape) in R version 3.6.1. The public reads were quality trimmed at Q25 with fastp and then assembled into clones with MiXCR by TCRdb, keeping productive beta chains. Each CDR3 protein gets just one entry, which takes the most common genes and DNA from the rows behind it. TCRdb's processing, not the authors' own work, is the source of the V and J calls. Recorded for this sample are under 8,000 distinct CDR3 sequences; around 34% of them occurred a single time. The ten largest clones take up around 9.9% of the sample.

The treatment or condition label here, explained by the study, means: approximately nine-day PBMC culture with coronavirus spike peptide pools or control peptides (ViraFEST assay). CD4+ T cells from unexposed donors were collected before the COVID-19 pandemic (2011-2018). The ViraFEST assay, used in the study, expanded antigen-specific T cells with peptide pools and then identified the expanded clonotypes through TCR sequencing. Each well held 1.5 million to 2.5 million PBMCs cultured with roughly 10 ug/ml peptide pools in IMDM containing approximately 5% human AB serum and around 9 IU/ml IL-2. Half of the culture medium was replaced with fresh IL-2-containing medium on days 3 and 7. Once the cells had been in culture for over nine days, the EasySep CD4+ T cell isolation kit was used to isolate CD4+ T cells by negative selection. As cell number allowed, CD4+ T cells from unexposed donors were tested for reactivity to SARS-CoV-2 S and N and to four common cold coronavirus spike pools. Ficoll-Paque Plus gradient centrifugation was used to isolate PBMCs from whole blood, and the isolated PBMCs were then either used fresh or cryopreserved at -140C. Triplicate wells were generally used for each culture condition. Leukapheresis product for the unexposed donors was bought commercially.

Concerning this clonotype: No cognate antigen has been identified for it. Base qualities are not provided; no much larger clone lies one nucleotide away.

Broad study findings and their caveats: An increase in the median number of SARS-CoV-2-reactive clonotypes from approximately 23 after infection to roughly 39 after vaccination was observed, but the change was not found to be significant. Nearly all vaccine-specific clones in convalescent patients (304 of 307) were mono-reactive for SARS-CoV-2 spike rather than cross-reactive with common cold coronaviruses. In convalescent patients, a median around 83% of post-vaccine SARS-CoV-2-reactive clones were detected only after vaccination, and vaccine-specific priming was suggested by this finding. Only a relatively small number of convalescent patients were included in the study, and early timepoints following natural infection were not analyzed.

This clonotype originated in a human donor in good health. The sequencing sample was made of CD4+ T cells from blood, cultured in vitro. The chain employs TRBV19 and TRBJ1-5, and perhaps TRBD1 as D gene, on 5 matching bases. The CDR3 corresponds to CASSGRGGHQPQHF. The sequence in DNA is TGTGCCAGTAGTGGACGGGGGGGACATCAGCCCCAGCATTTT.